One sample yielded the 31 T cell receptor beta chains listed below, sequenced in a study of cytotoxic CD8 clonotypes in ibrutinib-treated CLL. Data came from immunoSEQ multiplex PCR; TCRdb stores just in-frame clones and leaves some out. The table lists tens of thousands of clones, 74% of them singletons. This specimen consisted of PBMCs, obtained before ibrutinib treatment. The receptors derive from a human donor with chronic lymphocytic leukemia.

Judged by abundance, this clone is large (0.1 to 1%). The chain carries TRBV9 and TRBJ2-1, with D perhaps TRBD2 (6 bases). The CDR3 loop spans 12 amino acids. CDR1 and CDR2 (germline): SGDLS, YYNGEE. Trimming took 0 bases from V and 10 from J, leaving 8 bases between them. The CDR3 region is CASSVVGGEQFF. Here the CDR3 DNA reads TGTGCCAGCAGCGTAGTTGGGGGGGAGCAGTTCTTC. Drawing the rest from reference TRBV9 and TRBJ2-1, the complete variable domain is DSGVTQTPKHLITATGQRVTLRCSPRSGDLSVYWYQQSLDQGLQFLIQYYNGEERAKGNILERFSAQQFPDLHSELNLSSLELGDSALYFCASSVVGGEQFFGPGTRLTVL.

The chain couples TRBV5-1 to TRBJ2-3, with 7 nucleotides matching TRBD2. The germline gives CDR1 SGHRS, CDR2 YFSETQ. The J segment lost 3 bases and the V segment lost 5 bases, leaving 6 bases of the junction unmatched. The CDR3 consists of 14 residues. The CDR3 DNA sequence: TGCGCCAGCAGTCCGGGAGGTTTGACAGATACGCAGTATTTT. Its translation is CASSPGGLTDTQYF.

About this clone itself: At one end, the junction sequence differs from germline, possibly due to a read error. This chain uses TRBV6-5 with TRBJ2-7; tentative D call: TRBD1 (6 bases). CDR3 length: 14 amino acids. CDR1 and CDR2 from the germline V gene are MNHEY and SVGAGI. The CDR3 DNA follows: TGTGCCAGCAAGACCCTCGACAGGACCTACGGGCAGTACTTC. Amino acid sequence: CASKTLDRTYGQYF.

The chain combines TRBV28 with TRBJ2-3, with 8 nucleotides matching TRBD2. J gave up 3 bases and V 6 bases, and 17 bases lay outside the gene matches. In germline, CDR1 is MDHEN, CDR2 SYDVKM. This CDR3 is built from 18 residues. The CDR3 nucleotides are TGTGCCAGCAGCCCTCCCGGATTACGAGCGGGAGATACAGATACGCAGTATTTT. This translates into CASSPPGLRAGDTDTQYF.

The rearrangement uses TRBV19 and TRBJ1-1; no definite D call. The CDR3 spans 13 residues. The V gene's germline CDR1 is LNHDA and CDR2 SQIVND (reference sequence). V was trimmed by 5 bases and J by 4 bases, leaving 11 bases between them. The CDR3 sequence is CASSPRPRTEAFF. The CDR3 bases are TGTGCCAGTAGTCCCCGACCTCGCACTGAAGCTTTCTTT.

Sample share makes this clone medium-sized. The rearrangement links TRBV2 to TRBJ2-1; possible D gene TRBD1, 5 bases. The ends were cut back, 5 bases at V and 6 bases at J, with 11 bases in the middle. The CDR3 contains 13 residues. Germline lookup yields CDR1 SNHLY and CDR2 FYNNEI. CDR3 loop: CASSPQGFNEQFF. DNA of the CDR3: TGTGCCAGCAGTCCCCAGGGTTTCAATGAGCAGTTCTTC.

The V and J genes are TRBV5-1 and TRBJ2-5, with 8 bases lining up with TRBD1. Germline V gene sequence: CDR1 SGHRS, CDR2 YFSETQ. V was pared by 2 bases and J by 5 bases, with 14 bases of the junction left unmatched. The CDR3 extends over 17 amino acids. This chain's CDR3 is CASSLRGQGAILETQYF. CDR3 DNA sequence: TGCGCCAGCAGCTTAAGGGGGCAGGGGGCGATCTTGGAGACCCAGTACTTC.

The chain recombines TRBV29-1 with TRBJ1-4; 9 bases line up with TRBD1. Losses at the gene ends were 4 bases for V and 4 bases for J; bases not matched to a gene: 7. The CDR3 spans 15 residues. Germline V gives CDR1 SQVTM, CDR2 ANQGSEA. The CDR3 is CSVGETGGFNEKLFF. The CDR3 nucleotides read TGCAGCGTTGGAGAGACAGGGGGTTTTAATGAAAAACTGTTTTTT.

The V call is TRBV19, the J call TRBJ1-2; D unresolved. The V end lost 6 bases, the J end lost 2 bases, and 7 bases lay between the germline ends. CDR3 length: 12 amino acids. CDR1 is LNHDA and CDR2 is SQIVND in the germline V gene (reference sequence). CDR3 sequence (DNA): TGTGCCAGTAGAGAAGCAAACTATGGCTACACCTTC. It is translated as CASREANYGYTF.

The chain carries TRBV7-2 and TRBJ2-2; D not resolved. CDR1 and CDR2 from the germline V gene are SGHTA and FQGNSA. The CDR3 spans 16 residues. Deletions cut 3 bases from V and 2 bases from J, with 13 bases between. DNA for the CDR3: TGTGCCAGCAGCTTGGTTGGCTACGATAACACCGGGGAGCTGTTTTTT. It codes for CASSLVGYDNTGELFF.

The rearrangement links TRBV7-3 to TRBJ1-2; weak D call: TRBD1 (5 bases). Germline V gene data show CDR1 as SGHTA and CDR2 as FQGTGA. The V end lost 5 bases, the J end lost 2 bases, and 15 bases lay between the germline ends. This CDR3 is 15 amino acids long. The CDR3 reads CASSPQIGGNYGYTF. The CDR3 coding sequence is TGTGCCAGCAGCCCACAAATCGGGGGAAACTATGGCTACACCTTC.

The rearrangement links TRBV28 to TRBJ2-3; 8 bases agree with TRBD2. V trimming: 4 bases; J trimming: 2 bases; junction bases outside the gene matches: 11. This CDR3 comprises 17 residues. Germline-derived CDR1 and CDR2 are MDHEN and SYDVKM. The CDR3 DNA reads TGTGCCAGCAGTTCAGTCAAAATTAGCGGGATCACAGATACGCAGTATTTT. As protein: CASSSVKISGITDTQYF.

CDR3 loop: CAASQGSSYEQYF. The CDR3 nucleotides read TGTGCCGCTTCCCAGGGATCCTCCTACGAGCAGTACTTC. V usage is TRBV27 and J usage is TRBJ2-7; perhaps TRBD1 as D (5 bases). The CDR3 runs to 13 residues. V was cut by 11 bases and J by 0 bases, with 14 bases left in between. Germline lookup yields CDR1 MNHEY and CDR2 SMNVEV (reference sequence).

V and J are TRBV29-1 and TRBJ2-7; D is uncertain. Looked up from germline, CDR1 is SQVTM and CDR2 is ANQGSEA. Deletions cut 2 bases from V and 3 bases from J, with 5 bases between. This CDR3 spans 11 amino acids. For the CDR3, the DNA is TGCAGCGTTGAAACCAGCTACGAGCAGTACTTC. Its protein product is CSVETSYEQYF.

The genes are TRBV2 and TRBJ2-2, with 7 bases that match TRBD1. Germline assignment: CDR1 SNHLY and CDR2 FYNNEI. After removal of 5 bases from V and 1 base from J, the junction contained 7 bases not matched to a gene. The CDR3 is 16 amino acids. Here the CDR3 reads CASSPQGVENTGELFF. In DNA form, the CDR3 reads TGTGCCAGCAGTCCGCAGGGGGTCGAGAACACCGGGGAGCTGTTTTTT. Full variable domain (missing parts from reference TRBV2 and TRBJ2-2): EPEVTQTPSHQVTQMGQEVILRCVPISNHLYFYWYRQILGQKVEFLVSFYNNEISEKSEIFDDQFSVERPDGSNFTLKIRSTKLEDSAMYFCASSPQGVENTGELFFGEGSRLTVL.

V gene TRBV5-1 combines with J gene TRBJ2-1; D is unresolved. CDR3 length: 11 residues. Looked up from germline, CDR1 is SGHRS and CDR2 is YFSETQ. Trimming removed 5 bases at V and 7 bases at J, with 7 bases between. For the CDR3, the DNA is TGCGCCAGCAGAGGATTTAATGAGCAGTTCTTC. Encoded protein: CASRGFNEQFF.

A single count supports this clone. The V and J genes are TRBV18 and TRBJ1-1; possibly TRBD1 for D (5 bases). Germline CDR1 is KGHSH and CDR2 is LQKENI. V was trimmed by 3 bases and J by 3 bases, leaving 11 bases between them. CDR3 length: 14 amino acids. CDR3 coding DNA: TGTGCCAGCTCACCGGGCGTGGGGGACACTGAAGCTTTCTTT. Residues: CASSPGVGDTEAFF.

The V gene is TRBV2, the J gene TRBJ1-3; no reliable D call. Deletions cut 6 bases from V and 11 bases from J, with 14 bases between. The V gene's germline CDR1 is SNHLY and CDR2 FYNNEI. There are 12 residues in the CDR3. In nucleotides, the CDR3 is TGTGCCAGCAGGACTACAGAGACCGCCATATATTTT. Protein: CASRTTETAIYF.

The CDR3 DNA reads as TGTGCCAGCAGTAAACTAGCGGGAGGATACGAGCAGTACTTC. Its protein product is CASSKLAGGYEQYF. The chain couples TRBV6-6 to TRBJ2-7; 12 nucleotides match TRBD2. With V trimmed by 5 bases and J by 4 bases, 3 bases remained unmatched. Germline CDR1 is MNHNY and CDR2 is SVGAGI (reference sequence). CDR3 size: 14 residues.

The genes are TRBV19 and TRBJ2-5, with D unclear. The CDR3 spans 14 residues. Germline V gene sequence: CDR1 LNHDA, CDR2 SQIVND (reference sequence). Trimming took off 3 bases at V and 2 bases at J, with 10 bases between the two ends. Here the CDR3 reads CASSILGNQETQYF. Written as DNA, the CDR3 is TGTGCCAGTAGTATTCTTGGTAATCAAGAGACCCAGTACTTC.

V is TRBV6-5 and J is TRBJ2-7, with TRBD2 matching 10 bases. CDR1 and CDR2 (germline): MNHEY, SVGAGI. CDR3 length equals 16 residues. Trimming at V came to 3 bases and at J to 6 bases, leaving 11 bases not matched to a gene. The CDR3 loop reads CASSYRPGTSVPEQYF. CDR3 sequence (DNA): TGTGCCAGCAGTTATCGACCCGGGACTAGCGTTCCCGAGCAGTACTTC.

The gene calls are TRBV28 and TRBJ2-3, with TRBD2 as a possible D gene (5 bases). The CDR3 covers 14 residues. V was shortened by 2 bases and J by 8 bases, with 14 bases between the two germline ends. In germline, CDR1 is MDHEN, CDR2 SYDVKM. The CDR3 sequence: CASSLAFQEGTQYF. CDR3 coding DNA: TGTGCCAGCAGTTTAGCTTTCCAAGAGGGTACGCAGTATTTT.

This chain links TRBV5-3 with TRBJ1-1, with TRBD1 as a possible D gene (5 bases). TRBV5-3 belongs to the ORF category, with a function that is uncertain. The CDR3 totals 13 residues. The V gene lost 3 bases and the J gene lost 7 bases, with 13 bases spanning the gap. The CDR3 bases are TGTGCCAGAAGCTCTCCGCGCAGGGATGAAGCTTTCTTT. Protein: CARSSPRRDEAFF.

The chain is built from TRBV30 and TRBJ2-3; D not resolved. The germline gives CDR1 GTSNPN, CDR2 SVGIG (reference sequence). Trimming left V 2 bases short and J 6 bases short, with 12 bases between. This CDR3 has 13 amino acids. DNA for the CDR3: TGTGCCTGGAGTTCGGCGTCTACGGATACGCAGTATTTT. It translates to CAWSSASTDTQYF.

This sequence joins TRBV28 and TRBJ2-2; 9 bases align to TRBD2. CDR1 and CDR2 from the germline V gene are MDHEN and SYDVKM. Trimming cost V 7 bases and J 2 bases; bases outside gene matches: 8. The CDR3 is made up of 16 amino acids. Here the CDR3 reads CASTQIAGANTGELFF. CDR3 in DNA: TGTGCCAGCACTCAAATAGCGGGAGCCAACACCGGGGAGCTGTTTTTT.

This clone was seen only once. The chain couples TRBV9 to TRBJ2-7, with TRBD1 identical over 9 bases. V lost 4 bases to trimming and J lost 2 bases; unmatched junction nucleotides: 1. The CDR3 covers 13 residues. Per germline, CDR1 SGDLS and CDR2 YYNGEE. The CDR3 DNA follows: TGTGCCAGCAGCCGACAGGGGGCCTACGAGCAGTACTTC. Translation gives CASSRQGAYEQYF.

The chain combines TRBV18 with TRBJ2-5; tentative D call: TRBD1 (5 bases). The CDR3 sequence is 13 residues long. Germline CDR1 KGHSH, CDR2 LQKENI. V was clipped by 4 bases and J by 2 bases, with 8 bases between them. CDR3 residues: CASSLRQQETQYF. The CDR3 coding sequence is TGTGCCAGCTCACTTCGACAGCAAGAGACCCAGTACTTC.

This clone was seen only once. CDR3 residues: CATRIGTQYNEQFF. CDR3 in DNA: TGTGCCACTCGGATCGGGACTCAGTACAATGAGCAGTTCTTC. The chain is built from TRBV6-1 and TRBJ2-1, with D possibly TRBD2 on 6 matching bases. Trimming cost V 10 bases and J 4 bases, with 17 bases left between them. Germline CDR1 is MNHNS and CDR2 is SASEGT. The CDR3 is 14 residues long.

J is TRBJ2-1 and V is TRBV2, with D uncertain. The CDR3 totals 13 residues. CDR1 and CDR2 (germline): SNHLY, FYNNEI. V shed 8 bases and J shed 4 bases, with 12 bases lying between them. The CDR3 nucleotides are TGTGCCAGCGCGGTAGGCTATTACAATGAGCAGTTCTTC. Its protein is CASAVGYYNEQFF.

The chain carries TRBV7-1 and TRBJ2-7, with 7 nucleotides matching TRBD2. TRBV7-1 is an ORF for which the function is uncertain. The CDR3 has 15 amino acids. With 4 bases clipped from V and 2 bases from J, the junction kept 8 bases outside the gene matches. CDR3 loop: CASSLGGSGTYEQYF. The CDR3 bases are TGTGCCAGCAGCTTAGGCGGGAGCGGGACCTACGAGCAGTACTTC.

This chain joins TRBV13 and TRBJ2-1; D not resolved. Trimming cost V 4 bases and J 5 bases, with 12 bases left between them. The CDR3 is made up of 14 amino acids. CDR1 is PRHDT, CDR2 FYEKMQ, per germline (reference sequence). CDR3 loop: CASSSRRTNNEQFF. Here the CDR3 DNA reads TGTGCCAGCAGCTCACGGCGGACGAACAATGAGCAGTTCTTC.